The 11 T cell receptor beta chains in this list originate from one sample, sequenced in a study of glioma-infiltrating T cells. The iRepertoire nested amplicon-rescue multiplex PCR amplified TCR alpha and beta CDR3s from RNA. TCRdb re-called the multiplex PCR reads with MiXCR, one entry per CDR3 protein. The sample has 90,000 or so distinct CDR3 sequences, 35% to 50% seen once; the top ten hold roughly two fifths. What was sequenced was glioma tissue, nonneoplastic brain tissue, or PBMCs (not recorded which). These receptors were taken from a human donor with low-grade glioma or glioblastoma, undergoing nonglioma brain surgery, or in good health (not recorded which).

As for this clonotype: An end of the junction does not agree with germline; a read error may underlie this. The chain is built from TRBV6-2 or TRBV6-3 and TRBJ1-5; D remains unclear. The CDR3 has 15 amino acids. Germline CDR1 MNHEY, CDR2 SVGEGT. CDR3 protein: CANSYSYNSSQPQHF. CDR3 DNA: TGTGCCAACAGTTATAGTTACAATAGCAGTCAGCCCCAGCATTTT.

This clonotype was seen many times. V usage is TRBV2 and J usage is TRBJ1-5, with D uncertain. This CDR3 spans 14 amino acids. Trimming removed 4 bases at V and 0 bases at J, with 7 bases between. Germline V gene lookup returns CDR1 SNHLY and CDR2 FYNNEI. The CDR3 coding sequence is TGTGCCAGCAGTGGAATTTATAGCAATCAGCCCCAGCATTTT. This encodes CASSGIYSNQPQHF.

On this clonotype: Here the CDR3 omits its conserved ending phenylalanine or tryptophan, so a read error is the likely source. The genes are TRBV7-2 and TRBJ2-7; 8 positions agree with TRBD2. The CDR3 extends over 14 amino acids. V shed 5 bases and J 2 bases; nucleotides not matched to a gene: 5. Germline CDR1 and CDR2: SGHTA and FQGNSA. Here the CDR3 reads CASSPPGGAYEQYY. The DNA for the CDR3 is TGTGCCAGCAGCCCCCCGGGGGGGGCCTACGAGCAGTACTAC.

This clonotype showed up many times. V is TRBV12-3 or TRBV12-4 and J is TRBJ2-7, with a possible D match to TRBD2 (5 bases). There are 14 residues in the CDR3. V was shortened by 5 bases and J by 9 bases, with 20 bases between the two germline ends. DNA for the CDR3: TGTGCCAGCAGTCACTCCCAACTACTAGAGACGCAGTACTTC. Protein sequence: CASSHSQLLETQYF.

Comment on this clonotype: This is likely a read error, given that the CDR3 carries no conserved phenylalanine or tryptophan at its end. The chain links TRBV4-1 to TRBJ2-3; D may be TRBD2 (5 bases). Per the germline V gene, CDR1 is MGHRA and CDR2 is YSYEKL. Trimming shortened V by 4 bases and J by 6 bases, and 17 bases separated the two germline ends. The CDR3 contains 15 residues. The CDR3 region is CASSLREQRADTQYV. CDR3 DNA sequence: TGCGCCAGCAGCCTACGGGAACAAAGAGCGGATACGCAGTATGTT.

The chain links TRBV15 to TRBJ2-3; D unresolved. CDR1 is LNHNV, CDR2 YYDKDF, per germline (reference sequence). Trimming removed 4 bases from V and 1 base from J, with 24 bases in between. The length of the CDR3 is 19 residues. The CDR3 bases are TGTGCCACCAGCATGAACGCCCCCCCCAACCCCCCAGGCACAGATACGCAGTATTTT. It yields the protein CATSMNAPPNPPGTDTQYF.

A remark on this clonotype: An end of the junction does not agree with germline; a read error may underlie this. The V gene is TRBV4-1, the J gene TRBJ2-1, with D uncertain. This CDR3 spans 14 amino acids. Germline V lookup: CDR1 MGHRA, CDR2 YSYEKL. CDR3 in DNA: TGCGCCATCAGCCAAGAGTGCGGATCCAATGAGCAGTTCTTC. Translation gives CAISQECGSNEQFF.

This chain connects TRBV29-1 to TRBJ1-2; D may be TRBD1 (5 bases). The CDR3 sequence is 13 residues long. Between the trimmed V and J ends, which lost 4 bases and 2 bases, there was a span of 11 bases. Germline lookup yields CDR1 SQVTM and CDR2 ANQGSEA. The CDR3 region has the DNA TGCAGCGTTGTTCCGGGACCAAACTATGGCTACACCTTC. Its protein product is CSVVPGPNYGYTF.

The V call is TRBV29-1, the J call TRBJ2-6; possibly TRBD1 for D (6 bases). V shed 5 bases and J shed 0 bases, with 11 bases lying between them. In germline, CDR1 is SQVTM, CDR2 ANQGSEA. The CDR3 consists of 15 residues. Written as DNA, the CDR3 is TGCAGCGTTTCCACAGGGCCCTCTGGGGCCAACGTCCTGACTTTC. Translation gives CSVSTGPSGANVLTF.

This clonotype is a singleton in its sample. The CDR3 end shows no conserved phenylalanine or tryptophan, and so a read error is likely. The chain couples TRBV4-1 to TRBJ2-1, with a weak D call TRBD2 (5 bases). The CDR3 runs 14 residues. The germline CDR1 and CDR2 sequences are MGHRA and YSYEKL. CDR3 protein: CASSQAAEYNKQFL. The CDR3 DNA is TGCGCCAGCAGCCAAGCAGCGGAGTACAATAAGCAGTTCTTA.

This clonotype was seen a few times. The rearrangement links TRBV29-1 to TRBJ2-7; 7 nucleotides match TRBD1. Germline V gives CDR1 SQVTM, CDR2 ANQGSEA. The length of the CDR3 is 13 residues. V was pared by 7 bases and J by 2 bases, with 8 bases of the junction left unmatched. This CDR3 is CSGREGATYEQYF. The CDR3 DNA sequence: TGCAGCGGAAGAGAGGGGGCGACCTACGAGCAGTACTTC.